This note documents a single TCR beta chain sequence. Its target is unknown. The data are from a study of graft-versus-host responses after intestinal transplantation. Study in general: Uniformly, recipients were administered anti-thymocyte globulin induction with subsequent tacrolimus and steroids for two to three years.

The repertoire was sequenced with immunoSEQ multiplex PCR; TCRdb's copy has only in-frame clones and lacks some. This sample has approximately 90,000 clones; around 84% occur once, and the top ten carry 0.65% to 0.85%. This CDR3 region has 16 residues. Trimming removed 3 bases from V and 5 bases from J; junction bases left unmatched: 7. Germline V gene sequence: CDR1 LNHDA, CDR2 SQIVND (reference sequence). The gene calls are TRBV19 and TRBJ2-2; 9 nucleotides match TRBD1. The sample consisted of unstimulated CD4+ T cells sorted from spleen or lymph node cells, taken before intestinal transplant. This clonotype was obtained from a human donor who received an intestinal transplant. CDR3 DNA sequence: TGTGCCAGTAGTATGTCGACAGGGGGAGGTACCGGGGAGCTGTTTTTT. Protein: CASSMSTGGGTGELFF.